The clone carrying this T cell receptor (beta chain) is a singleton in its sample. The antigen remains undetermined. This record belongs to a study of T cell clonotyping in hematopoietic cell transplantation. Study-level points and caveats: No sorting was done, leaving CD4 and CD8 contributions mixed.

The CDR3 is 14 residues long. V lost 6 bases, J lost 3 bases, and 6 bases stayed unmatched. In germline, CDR1 is MDHEN, CDR2 SYDVKM. This table comes from immunoSEQ multiplex PCR, and its TCRdb copy is limited to in-frame clones, with some not included. The repertoire includes approximately 41,000 clones, roughly 85% of them detected once, and roughly 3.1% sits in the top ten. This sample's time point: recipient sample about 28 days before transplant, after cytoreduction. The source was peripheral blood mononuclear cells, collected before stem cell transplant. V and J are TRBV28 and TRBJ1-1, with TRBD1 matching 8 bases. The TCR sequence derives from a man aged 55 to 70 with acute myeloid leukemia. Some clones in this sample may be carry-over from other donors' samples. The CDR3 sequence: CASSAGQGYTEAFF. The CDR3, as DNA: TGTGCCAGCAGCGCCGGACAGGGTTACACTGAAGCTTTCTTT.